The 14 T cell receptor beta chains below were found in one sample sequenced in a study of T cells in localized non-small cell lung cancer. Here immunoSEQ multiplex PCR was the method, and the copy in TCRdb shows in-frame clones only, minus some. The repertoire consists of 50,000 to 65,000 clones, with roughly 81% occurring once and the leading ten covering less than 5.5%. The sample here was PBMCs, taken before any cancer treatment. The receptors were gathered from a man between 35 and 75 years old with stage II lung adenocarcinoma.

Only a few counts were recorded for this clone. The chain recombines TRBV9 with TRBJ2-3; 8 nucleotides agree with TRBD2. The CDR3 sequence is 16 residues long. CDR1 is SGDLS, CDR2 YYNGEE, per germline. V was pared by 4 bases and J by 2 bases, with 9 bases of the junction left unmatched. DNA of the CDR3: TGTGCCAGCAGCTCCGGGGTAGCGGGAACCACAGATACGCAGTATTTT. It specifies CASSSGVAGTTDTQYF.

The chain links TRBV9 to TRBJ2-1; D may be TRBD2 (6 bases). The V gene lost 0 bases and the J gene lost 6 bases, with 13 bases spanning the gap. This CDR3 region has 15 residues. Germline assignment: CDR1 SGDLS and CDR2 YYNGEE. The CDR3 bases are TGTGCCAGCAGCGTAGAGGGGCAGGGAGGCAATGAGCAGTTCTTC. Encoded protein: CASSVEGQGGNEQFF.

The chain has TRBV5-1 and TRBJ2-5; TRBD1 matches 10 bases. The CDR3 loop spans 16 amino acids. Looked up from germline, CDR1 is SGHRS and CDR2 is YFSETQ. The V gene end was trimmed by 4 bases and the J gene end by 3 bases; junction bases not matched to a gene: 9. The CDR3 DNA follows: TGCGCCAGCAGCCCCGGGACAGGGGCGACTAAAGAGACCCAGTACTTC. It specifies CASSPGTGATKETQYF. The variable domain in full, with the rest retrieved from reference TRBV5-1 and TRBJ2-5, is KAGVTQTPRYLIKTRGQQVTLSCSPISGHRSVSWYQQTPGQGLQFLFEYFSETQRNKGNFPGRFSGRQFSNSRSEMNVSTLELGDSALYLCASSPGTGATKETQYFGPGTRLLVL.

The rearrangement joins TRBV5-5 to TRBJ1-5, with D possibly TRBD1 on 6 matching bases. The CDR3 loop spans 14 amino acids. Germline CDR1 is SGHKS and CDR2 is YYEKEE (reference sequence). V was cut by 4 bases and J by 7 bases, with 15 bases left in between. The CDR3 bases are TGTGCCAGCAGCGAGACTAGGGGGGCCCAGCCCCAGCATTTT. Residues: CASSETRGAQPQHF. Combining the CDR3 with reference TRBV5-5 and TRBJ1-5 gives the whole variable domain DAGVTQSPTHLIKTRGQQVTLRCSPISGHKSVSWYQQVLGQGPQFIFQYYEKEERGRGNFPDRFSARQFPNYSSELNVNALLLGDSALYLCASSETRGAQPQHFGDGTRLSIL.

The chain joins TRBV6-1 to TRBJ2-6, with D unclear. V was trimmed by 5 bases and J by 4 bases, leaving 9 bases between them. Germline V gene data show CDR1 as MNHNS and CDR2 as SASEGT. The CDR3 is 14 residues long. CDR3 sequence (DNA): TGTGCCAGCAGTTTCCAGGCCGGGGCCAACGTCCTGACTTTC. Protein product: CASSFQAGANVLTF.

The chain recombines TRBV23-1 with TRBJ2-6; 7 bases align to TRBD2. TRBV23-1 is an ORF for which the function is uncertain. The CDR3 consists of 14 residues. After removal of 4 bases from V and 8 bases from J, the junction contained 5 bases not matched to a gene. The CDR3 sequence: CASSPSAGSNVLTF. CDR3 DNA sequence: TGCGCCAGCAGTCCTTCAGCGGGGTCCAACGTCCTGACTTTC.

This clone turned up a few times. J is TRBJ1-2 and V is TRBV7-8; maybe TRBD1 (5 bases). V gave up 3 bases and J gave up 3 bases, with 11 bases separating them. Germline CDR1 is SGHVS and CDR2 is FQNEAQ. This CDR3 region has 14 residues. CDR3 sequence: CASSLSLGDYGYTF. Written as DNA, the CDR3 is TGTGCCAGCAGCTTGAGTTTAGGGGACTATGGCTACACCTTC.

The chain recombines TRBV7-2 with TRBJ2-2; 8 positions match TRBD2. There are 17 residues in the CDR3. V gave up 5 bases and J gave up 1 base; unmatched junction bases: 9. Germline V gene lookup returns CDR1 SGHTA and CDR2 FQGNSA. This CDR3 reads CASSPPTGGKNTGELFF. In DNA, the CDR3 is TGTGCCAGCAGCCCACCAACGGGGGGGAAGAACACCGGGGAGCTGTTTTTT.

The J gene is TRBJ2-3, the V gene TRBV7-3; 10 positions agree with TRBD2. This CDR3 comprises 19 residues. CDR1 SGHTA and CDR2 FQGTGA come from the germline V gene. V shed 0 bases and J 2 bases; nucleotides not matched to a gene: 11. In nucleotides, the CDR3 is TGTGCCAGCAGCTTAACTGGCCCCCAACTAGCGGGAATCACAGATACGCAGTATTTT. Its translation is CASSLTGPQLAGITDTQYF.

This chain joins TRBV2 and TRBJ2-6, with a possible D match to TRBD2 (7 bases). V was shortened by 1 base and J by 1 base, with 14 bases between the two germline ends. The CDR3 length is 18 residues. CDR1 and CDR2 from the germline V gene are SNHLY and FYNNEI. CDR3 DNA sequence: TGTGCCAGCAGTGAAGGCGGGGGAACAGGGTCTGGGGCCAACGTCCTGACTTTC. It specifies CASSEGGGTGSGANVLTF.

The gene calls are TRBV6-5 and TRBJ1-5, with a tentative D call TRBD1 (6 bases). CDR3 length equals 13 residues. V shed 4 bases and J shed 6 bases, with 10 bases lying between them. Germline assignment: CDR1 MNHEY and CDR2 SVGAGI. CDR3 loop: CASSWGGGQPQHF. DNA of the CDR3: TGTGCCAGCAGTTGGGGGGGCGGTCAGCCCCAGCATTTT.

The chain links TRBV7-9 to TRBJ2-3, with a tentative D call TRBD1 (5 bases). The V gene lost 5 bases and the J gene lost 4 bases, with 13 bases spanning the gap. This CDR3 spans 14 amino acids. Germline values: CDR1 SEHNR, CDR2 FQNEAQ (reference sequence). The CDR3 spells CASSLGQGADTQYF. In nucleotides, the CDR3 is TGTGCCAGCAGCCTGGGGCAGGGCGCAGATACGCAGTATTTT.

The chain links TRBV29-1 to TRBJ1-3; TRBD1 aligns across 8 bases. J gave up 2 bases and V 6 bases, and 3 bases lay outside the gene matches. CDR3 length equals 13 residues. Looked up from germline, CDR1 is SQVTM and CDR2 is ANQGSEA. CDR3 bases: TGCAGCGTGACAGGGGAGGCTGGAAACACCATATATTTT. As protein: CSVTGEAGNTIYF. Filled out from reference TRBV29-1 and TRBJ1-3, the complete variable domain reads SAVISQKPSRDICQRGTSLTIQCQVDSQVTMMFWYRQQPGQSLTLIATANQGSEATYESGFVIDKFPISRPNLTFSTLTVSNMSPEDSSIYLCSVTGEAGNTIYFGEGSWLTVV.

This clone has a handful of counts. The chain has TRBV5-6 and TRBJ1-5; TRBD1 might be the D (5 bases). In germline, CDR1 is SGHDT, CDR2 YYEEEE. CDR3 length: 16 residues. Trimming removed 1 base at V and 0 bases at J, with 11 bases between. The chain's CDR3 is CASSLLRASSNQPQHF. The CDR3 DNA reads as TGTGCCAGCAGCTTGCTCAGGGCTTCTAGCAATCAGCCCCAGCATTTT.